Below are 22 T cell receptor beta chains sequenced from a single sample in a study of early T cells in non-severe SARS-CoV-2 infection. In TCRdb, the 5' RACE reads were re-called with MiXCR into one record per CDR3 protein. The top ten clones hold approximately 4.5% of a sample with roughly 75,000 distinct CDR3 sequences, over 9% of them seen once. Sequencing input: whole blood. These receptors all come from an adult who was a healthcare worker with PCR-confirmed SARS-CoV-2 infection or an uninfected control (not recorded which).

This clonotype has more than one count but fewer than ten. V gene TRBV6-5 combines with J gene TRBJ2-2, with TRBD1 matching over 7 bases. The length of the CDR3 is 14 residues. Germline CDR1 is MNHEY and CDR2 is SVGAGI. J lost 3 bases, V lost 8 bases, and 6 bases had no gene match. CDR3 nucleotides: TGTGCCAGCCGCTCCCAGGGGGACACCGGGGAGCTGTTTTTT. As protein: CASRSQGDTGELFF.

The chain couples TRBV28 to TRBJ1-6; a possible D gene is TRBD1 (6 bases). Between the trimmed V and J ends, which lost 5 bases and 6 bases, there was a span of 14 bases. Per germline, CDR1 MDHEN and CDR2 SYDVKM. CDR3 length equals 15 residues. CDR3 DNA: TGTGCCAGCAGTCCAACACAGGGTAGTAATTCACCCCTCCACTTT. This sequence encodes CASSPTQGSNSPLHF.

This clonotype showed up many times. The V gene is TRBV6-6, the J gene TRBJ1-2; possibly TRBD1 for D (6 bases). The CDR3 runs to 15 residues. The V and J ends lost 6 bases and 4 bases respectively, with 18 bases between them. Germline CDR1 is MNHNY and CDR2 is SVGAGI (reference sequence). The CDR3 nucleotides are TGTGCCAGCAGCCAGACCCTACAGGGTTCCTATGGCTACACCTTC. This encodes CASSQTLQGSYGYTF.

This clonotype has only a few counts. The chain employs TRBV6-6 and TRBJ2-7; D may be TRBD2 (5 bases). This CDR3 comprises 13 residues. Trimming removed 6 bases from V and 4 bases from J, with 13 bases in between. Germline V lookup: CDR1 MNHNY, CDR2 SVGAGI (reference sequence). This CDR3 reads CASSHREGYEQYF. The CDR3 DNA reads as TGTGCCAGCAGCCACCGCGAGGGTTACGAGCAGTACTTC.

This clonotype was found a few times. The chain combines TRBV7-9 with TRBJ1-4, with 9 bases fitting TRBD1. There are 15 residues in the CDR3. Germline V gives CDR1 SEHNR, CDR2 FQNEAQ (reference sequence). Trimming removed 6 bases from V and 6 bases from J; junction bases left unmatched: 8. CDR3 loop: CASRQPGTGHEKLFF. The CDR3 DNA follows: TGTGCCAGCAGACAGCCCGGGACAGGGCATGAAAAACTGTTTTTT.

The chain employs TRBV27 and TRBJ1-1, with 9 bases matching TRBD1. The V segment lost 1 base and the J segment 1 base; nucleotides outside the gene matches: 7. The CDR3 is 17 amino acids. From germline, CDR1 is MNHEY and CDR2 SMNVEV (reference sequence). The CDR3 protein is CASSLYRTGARNTEAFF. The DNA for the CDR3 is TGTGCCAGCAGTTTATATCGGACAGGGGCAAGGAACACTGAAGCTTTCTTT.

CDR3 loop: CASSLLGTAKGTQYF. The CDR3 region has the DNA TGTGCCAGCAGCTTGCTGGGGACCGCCAAAGGTACGCAGTATTTT. The chain carries TRBV5-6 and TRBJ2-3; perhaps D is TRBD1 or TRBD2 (5 bases each). Germline V gene data show CDR1 as SGHDT and CDR2 as YYEEEE. The CDR3 contains 15 residues. V gave up 1 base and J gave up 8 bases, with 17 bases separating them.

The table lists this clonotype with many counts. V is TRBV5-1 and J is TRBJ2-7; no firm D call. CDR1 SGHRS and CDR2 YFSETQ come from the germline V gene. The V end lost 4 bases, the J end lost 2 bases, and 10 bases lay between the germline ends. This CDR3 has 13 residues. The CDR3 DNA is TGCGCCAGCAGCCAGGACCCTCCCTACGAGCAGTACTTC. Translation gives CASSQDPPYEQYF.

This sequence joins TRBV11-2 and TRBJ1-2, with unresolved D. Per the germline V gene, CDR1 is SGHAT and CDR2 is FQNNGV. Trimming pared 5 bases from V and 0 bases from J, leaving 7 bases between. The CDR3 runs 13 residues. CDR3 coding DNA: TGTGCCAGCAGCACTAGCTCTAACTATGGCTACACCTTC. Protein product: CASSTSSNYGYTF. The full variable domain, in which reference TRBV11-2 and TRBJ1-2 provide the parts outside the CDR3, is EAGVAQSPRYKIIEKRQSVAFWCNPISGHATLYWYQQILGQGPKLLIQFQNNGVVDDSQLPKDRFSAERLKGVDSTLKIQPAKLEDSAVYLCASSTSSNYGYTFGSGTRLTVV.

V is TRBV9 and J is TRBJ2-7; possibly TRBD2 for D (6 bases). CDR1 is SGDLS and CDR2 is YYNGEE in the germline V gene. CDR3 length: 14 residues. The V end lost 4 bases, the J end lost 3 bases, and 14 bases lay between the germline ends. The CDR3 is CASSPTGLLYEQYF. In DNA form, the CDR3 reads TGTGCCAGCAGCCCGACGGGACTCCTCTACGAGCAGTACTTC.

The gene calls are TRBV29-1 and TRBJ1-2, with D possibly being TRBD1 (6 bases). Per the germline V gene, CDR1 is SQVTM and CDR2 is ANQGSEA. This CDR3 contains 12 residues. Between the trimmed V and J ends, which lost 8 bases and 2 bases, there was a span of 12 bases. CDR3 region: CSFEGGNYGYTF. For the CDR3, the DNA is TGCAGCTTCGAAGGGGGGAACTATGGCTACACCTTC.

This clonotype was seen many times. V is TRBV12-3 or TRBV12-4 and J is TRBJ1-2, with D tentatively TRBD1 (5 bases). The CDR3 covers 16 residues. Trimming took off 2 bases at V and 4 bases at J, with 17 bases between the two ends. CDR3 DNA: TGTGCCAGCAGTTTATGGGTGGCGGGGGTGGTCTATGGCTACACCTTC. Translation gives CASSLWVAGVVYGYTF.

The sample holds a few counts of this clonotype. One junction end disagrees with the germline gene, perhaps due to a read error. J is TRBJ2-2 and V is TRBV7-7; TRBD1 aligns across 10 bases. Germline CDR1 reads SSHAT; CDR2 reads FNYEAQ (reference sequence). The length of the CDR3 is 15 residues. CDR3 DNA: TGTGCTAGCAGCCCTGACAGGGGGCAAGGCGGGGAGCTGTTTTTT. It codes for CASSPDRGQGGELFF.

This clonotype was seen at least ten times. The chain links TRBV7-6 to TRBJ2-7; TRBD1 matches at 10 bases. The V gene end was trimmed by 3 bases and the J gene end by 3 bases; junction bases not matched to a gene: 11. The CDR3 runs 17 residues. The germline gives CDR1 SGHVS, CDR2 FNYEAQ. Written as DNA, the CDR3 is TGTGCCAGCAGCTTGGCGGGACCGGGACAGGGGATCTACGAGCAGTACTTC. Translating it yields CASSLAGPGQGIYEQYF.

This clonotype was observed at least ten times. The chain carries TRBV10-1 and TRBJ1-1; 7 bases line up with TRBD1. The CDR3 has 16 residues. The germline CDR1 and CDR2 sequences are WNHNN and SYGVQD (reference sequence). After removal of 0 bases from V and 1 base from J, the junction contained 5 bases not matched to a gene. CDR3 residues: CASSESNPGGNTEAFF. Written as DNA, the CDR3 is TGCGCCAGCAGTGAGTCGAATCCAGGGGGGAACACTGAAGCTTTCTTT.

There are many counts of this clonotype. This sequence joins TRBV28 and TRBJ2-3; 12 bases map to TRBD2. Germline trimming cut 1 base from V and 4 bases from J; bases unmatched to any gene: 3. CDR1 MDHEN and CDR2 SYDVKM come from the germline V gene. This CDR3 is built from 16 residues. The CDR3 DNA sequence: TGTGCCAGCAGTTTATCGGCTAGCGGGGGGGCAGATACGCAGTATTTT. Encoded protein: CASSLSASGGADTQYF.

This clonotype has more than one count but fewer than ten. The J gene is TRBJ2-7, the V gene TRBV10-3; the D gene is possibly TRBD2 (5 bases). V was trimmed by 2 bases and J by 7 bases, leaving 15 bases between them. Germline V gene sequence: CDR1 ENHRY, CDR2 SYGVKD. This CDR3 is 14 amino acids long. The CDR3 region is CAISEVEGGAEQYF. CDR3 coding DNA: TGTGCCATCAGTGAGGTCGAGGGTGGAGCTGAGCAGTACTTC.

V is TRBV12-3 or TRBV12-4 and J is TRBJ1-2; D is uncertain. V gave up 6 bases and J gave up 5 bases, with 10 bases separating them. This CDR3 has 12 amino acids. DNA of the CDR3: TGTGCCAGCAGCAACGCAGGTTATGGCTACACCTTC. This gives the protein CASSNAGYGYTF.

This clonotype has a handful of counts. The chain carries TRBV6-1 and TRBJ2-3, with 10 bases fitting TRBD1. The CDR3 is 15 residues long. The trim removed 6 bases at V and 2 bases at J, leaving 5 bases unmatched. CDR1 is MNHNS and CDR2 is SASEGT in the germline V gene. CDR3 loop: CASRGDRGYTDTQYF. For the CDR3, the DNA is TGTGCCAGCAGGGGGGACAGGGGCTACACAGATACGCAGTATTTT.

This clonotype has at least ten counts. The CDR3 spells CSVGLAGRTDTQYF. The CDR3 nucleotides read TGCAGCGTTGGCCTAGCGGGGCGCACAGATACGCAGTATTTT. J is TRBJ2-3 and V is TRBV29-1; 9 bases match TRBD2. V shed 4 bases, J shed 1 base, and the junction held 3 bases outside the gene matches. The CDR3 totals 14 residues. Germline V gene data show CDR1 as SQVTM and CDR2 as ANQGSEA.

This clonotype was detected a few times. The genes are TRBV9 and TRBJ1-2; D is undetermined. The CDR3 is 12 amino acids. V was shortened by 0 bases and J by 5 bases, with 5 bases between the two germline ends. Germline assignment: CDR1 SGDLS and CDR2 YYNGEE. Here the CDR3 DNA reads TGTGCCAGCAGCGTAGCCAGATATGGCTACACCTTC. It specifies CASSVARYGYTF.

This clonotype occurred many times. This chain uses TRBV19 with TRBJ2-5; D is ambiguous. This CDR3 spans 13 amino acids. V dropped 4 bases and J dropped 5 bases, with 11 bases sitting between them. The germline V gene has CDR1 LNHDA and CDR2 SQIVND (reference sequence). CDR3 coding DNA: TGTGCCAGTAGTAAATCGGTGGCGGAGACCCAGTACTTC. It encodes CASSKSVAETQYF.